The clone carrying this T cell receptor beta chain was counted a few times. What it binds is not known. The CDR3 end shows no conserved phenylalanine or tryptophan, and so a read error is likely. It was with a sample-barcoded 5' primer and a J-beta primer mix that a second PCR of roughly 7 to 12 cycles was run. TCRdb re-called the 5' RACE reads through MiXCR, storing one row per CDR3 protein. Altogether 550,000 to 750,000 distinct CDR3 sequences are present, around 20% being singletons, with the ten largest covering around 3.4%. The record originates from a study of blood T cells in healthy people across ages. General study results and limits: With naive T cell percentage, TCR beta diversity showed a strong correlation. Naive and antigen-experienced cells could not be conclusively compared, given unsorted PBMCs. No one knew whether donors had CMV, which possibly confounded expanded clonotype changes. Aged donors had fewer naive CD4+ cells and lower diversity than long-lived donors.

This CDR3 is built from 11 residues. Germline CDR1 is DFQATT and CDR2 is SNEGSKA (reference sequence). V gave up 0 bases and J gave up 4 bases, with 1 base separating them. The sequence was obtained from a man aged 70-80 years in good health. The sample comprised blood. The rearrangement links TRBV20-1 to TRBJ2-1; D ambiguous. CDR3: CSAREYNEQFS. The CDR3 DNA sequence: TGCAGTGCTAGAGAATACAATGAGCAGTTCTCC.